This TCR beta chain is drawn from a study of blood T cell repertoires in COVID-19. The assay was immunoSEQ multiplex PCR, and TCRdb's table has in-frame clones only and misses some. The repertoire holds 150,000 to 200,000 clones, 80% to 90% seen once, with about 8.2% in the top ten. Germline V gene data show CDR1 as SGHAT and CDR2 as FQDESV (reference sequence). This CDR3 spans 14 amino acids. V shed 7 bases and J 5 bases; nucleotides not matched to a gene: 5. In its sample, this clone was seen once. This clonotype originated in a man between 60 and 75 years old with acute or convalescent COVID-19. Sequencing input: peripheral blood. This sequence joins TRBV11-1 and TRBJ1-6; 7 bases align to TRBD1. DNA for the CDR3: TGTGCCAGCACCCCGGGACAGCATAATTCACCCCTCCACTTT. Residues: CASTPGQHNSPLHF.